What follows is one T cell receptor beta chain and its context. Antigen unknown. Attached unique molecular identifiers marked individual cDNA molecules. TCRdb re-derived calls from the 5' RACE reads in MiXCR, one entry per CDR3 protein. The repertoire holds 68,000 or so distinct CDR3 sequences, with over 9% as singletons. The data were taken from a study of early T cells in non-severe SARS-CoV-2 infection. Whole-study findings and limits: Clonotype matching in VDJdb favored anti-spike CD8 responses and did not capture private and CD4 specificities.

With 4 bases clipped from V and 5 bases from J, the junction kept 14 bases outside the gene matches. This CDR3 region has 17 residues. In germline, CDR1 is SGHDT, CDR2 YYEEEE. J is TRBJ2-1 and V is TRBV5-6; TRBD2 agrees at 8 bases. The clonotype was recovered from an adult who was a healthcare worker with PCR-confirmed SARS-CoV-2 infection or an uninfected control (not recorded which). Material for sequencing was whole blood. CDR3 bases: TGTGCCAGCAGCCTACGTAGACAAGCGGGGGCCAACAATGAGCAGTTCTTC. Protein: CASSLRRQAGANNEQFF.